This T cell receptor (beta chain) was captured in a study of blood T cell repertoires in COVID-19 (TCRdb year 2020). A note on the overall study: The collaborator samples originated in the United States, Italy and Spain and spanned the acute and convalescent phases of COVID-19. The samples were drawn from the first 160 participants of the ongoing ImmuneRACE study and from some 1,300 subjects provided by 6 global collaborators. The sample metadata nearly always contained a de-identified subject ID, COVID-19 status, age in years and sex. Subjects who had been exposed to COVID-19, were actively infected with it, or had recovered from it provided the deeply sampled blood TCRbeta repertoires that made up the dataset. The repertoires were released in a freely available public database meant as a resource for research on the immune response to SARS-CoV-2. Where available, HLA class I and class II types were taken from metadata supplied by the sample provider and were not determined by assay-based typing. The prospective study material was composed of cDNA or gDNA derived from T cells, B-cell-depleted T cells, or PBMCs. The paper's findings and limits, for the study overall: Clinical and demographic metadata were provided uncurated, with the amount varying by source and participant.

Concerning this clone itself: Its antigen remains undetermined. Base quality data are lacking; no much larger clone is found one base away.

Unmatched junction bases come to 4, with V trimmed by 6 bases and J by 2 bases. From the cysteine through the phenylalanine, the CDR3 covers 13 amino acids. Just the 39-base CDR3 DNA is kept, in frame starting at base 1. CDR1 and CDR2 were assigned from the germline V gene as SQVTM and ANQGSEA. TCRbeta CDR3 regions were amplified from genomic DNA using the immunoSEQ Assay, a bias-controlled multiplex PCR. From the authors' description of their analysis: Nucleated cell counts per sample were estimated from amplification of reference gene primers within the assay. To quantify the absolute abundance of each unique TCRbeta CDR3 rearrangement, sequence reads were collapsed and filtered. Productive Simpson clonality was computed per sample as the square root of Simpson's diversity index over productive rearrangements. TCRdb took over this immuneACCESS table, retaining in-frame rearrangements with V and J assigned. Such tables are incomplete; in checked studies, under half of the missing clones stem from an unresolved V gene, and the remainder is unexplained. D and trimming come from the DNA, and the V and J calls and clone size come from that table. This sample holds 150,000 to 190,000 clones; 80% to 90% were observed only once. Roughly 15% of the sample goes to the ten largest clones.

Each collaborating institution followed its own protocols to collect whole blood in K2EDTA tubes. Collaborator samples were shipped for TCRbeta analysis as frozen whole blood, isolated PBMCs, or DNA extracted from either sample type. This clonotype originated in a woman in her forties with acute or convalescent COVID-19. This receptor chain uses TRBV29-1 and TRBJ2-1; 7 of the junction bases match TRBD1. Specimen: peripheral blood. The CDR3 here reads CSVPGTAYNEQFF. The base sequence is TGCAGCGTGCCCGGGACAGCCTACAATGAGCAGTTCTTC.